This T cell receptor (beta chain) emerged from a study of blood T cells in healthy people across ages. Each donor was a healthy Caucasian individual from Russia, aged about 6 to 95. Sample-barcoded 5' priming and a J-beta primer mix drove a second PCR of about 6 to 12 cycles. TCRdb re-called the 5' RACE reads through MiXCR, storing one row per CDR3 protein. Of about 1,400,000 distinct CDR3 sequences in the sample, around 42% are singletons; the top ten hold approximately 7.9%. About this clonotype itself: Its specificity is not known.

This CDR3 is built from 16 residues. V lost 0 bases to trimming and J lost 6 bases, with 17 bases between them. CDR1 and CDR2 from the germline V gene are MGHRA and YSYEKL. Points from the study as a whole: Fewer expanded clones and more diversity marked long-lived versus aged donors. The authors considered diversity estimates from one million T cells to be underestimates. Age showed a roughly linear inverse relationship with TCR beta diversity per million T cells.

The TCR originated in a woman under 30 in good health. The sample taken for sequencing was blood. The gene calls are TRBV4-1 and TRBJ2-5; D not certain. Here the CDR3 reads CASSQDPVIEGKTQYF. CDR3 DNA: TGCGCCAGCAGCCAAGATCCCGTGATAGAAGGGAAGACCCAGTACTTC.